This T cell receptor beta chain was captured in a study of cytomegalovirus exposure and HLA in healthy donors. Findings of the study overall: It was in a later analysis that TCR association rates were seen to vary by HLA locus, highest for DRB1 and lowest for HLA-C. Excluded: some indistinguishable V segments such as TRBV6-2 and TRBV6-3. Analyzed later, most CMV-associated TCR beta chains appeared HLA-restricted.

Use of 60 Vbeta and 13 Jbeta primers characterized the PCR. Only in-frame clones appear in the TCRdb table, and some are missing; sequencing was by immunoSEQ multiplex PCR. The table shows roughly 110,000 clones, with more than 75% occurring only once. The germline V gene has CDR1 MNHEY and CDR2 SMNVEV (reference sequence). The CDR3 spans 14 residues. Trimming stripped 3 bases from V and 4 bases from J, with 10 bases between. Of note for this clone: The antigen remains undetermined.

The specimen sequenced was PBMCs. The chain recombines TRBV27 with TRBJ2-1; a possible D gene is TRBD2 (7 bases). The TCR comes from a woman aged 50 to 60 in good health and CMV-seropositive. The chain's CDR3 is CASSFGGPYNEQFF. CDR3 sequence (DNA): TGTGCCAGCAGTTTCGGGGGGCCTTACAATGAGCAGTTCTTC.